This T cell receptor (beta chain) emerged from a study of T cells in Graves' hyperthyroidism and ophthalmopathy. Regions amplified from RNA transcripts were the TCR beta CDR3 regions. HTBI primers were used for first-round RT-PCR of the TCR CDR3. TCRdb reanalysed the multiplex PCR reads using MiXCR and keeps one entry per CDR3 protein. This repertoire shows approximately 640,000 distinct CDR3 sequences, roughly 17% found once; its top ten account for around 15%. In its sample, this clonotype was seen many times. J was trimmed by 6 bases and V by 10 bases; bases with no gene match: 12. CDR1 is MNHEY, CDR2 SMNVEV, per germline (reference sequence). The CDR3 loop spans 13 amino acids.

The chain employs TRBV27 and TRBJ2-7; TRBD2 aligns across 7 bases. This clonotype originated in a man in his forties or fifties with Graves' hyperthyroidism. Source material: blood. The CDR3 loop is CATSAGASGEQYF. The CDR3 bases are TGTGCCACCTCTGCCGGGGCTAGCGGCGAGCAGTACTTC.